Shown below are 19 T cell receptor beta chains from a single sample sequenced in a study of T cells expressing NK-cell markers. TCRdb processed the 5' RACE reads again and assigns one entry to each CDR3 protein, with no DNA. The listing contains 550,000 or so distinct CDR3 sequences. Sequenced material: blood T cells: a sorted CD56 or NKG2C T cell subset, CD4+ or CD8+ T cells, or bulk PBMC T cells (not recorded which). All receptors come from a man younger than 30 in good health.

The genes are TRBV4-2 and TRBJ2-7; TCRdb's D call of TRBD1 is untestable without DNA. The V gene's germline CDR1 is LGHNA and CDR2 YNFKEQ. This CDR3 spans 16 amino acids. The chain's CDR3 is CASSQGDREKAYEQYF.

The V gene is TRBV20-1, the J gene TRBJ1-2; TCRdb returns TRBD1, unconfirmable since there is no DNA. This CDR3 region has 14 residues. The germline V gene encodes CDR1 DFQATT and CDR2 SNEGSKA (reference sequence). The CDR3 sequence is CSAPTVFTQYGYTF.

The gene calls are TRBV3-1 and TRBJ1-1; TCRdb returns TRBD1, unconfirmable since there is no DNA. In germline, CDR1 is LGHDT, CDR2 YNNKEL (reference sequence). The CDR3 totals 13 residues. This chain's CDR3 is CASSLTTVTEAFF.

V and J are TRBV10-3 and TRBJ2-2; TCRdb reports TRBD2, a call that lacks DNA to check it against. CDR1 and CDR2 (germline): ENHRY, SYGVKD. The CDR3 totals 17 residues. This chain's CDR3 is CAIRSLEGLPNTGELFF.

The chain combines TRBV5-1 with TRBJ2-1; TCRdb outputs TRBD2, but without DNA this stays unchecked. Germline assignment: CDR1 SGHRS and CDR2 YFSETQ. The CDR3 is made up of 11 amino acids. The CDR3 sequence: CASRAVDEQFF. The variable domain in full, with the rest retrieved from reference TRBV5-1 and TRBJ2-1, is KAGVTQTPRYLIKTRGQQVTLSCSPISGHRSVSWYQQTPGQGLQFLFEYFSETQRNKGNFPGRFSGRQFSNSRSEMNVSTLELGDSALYLCASRAVDEQFFGPGTRLTVL.

The V gene is TRBV27, the J gene TRBJ2-5; lacking DNA, the TRBD1 call made by TCRdb goes unchecked. The CDR3 has 11 amino acids. Germline assignment: CDR1 MNHEY and CDR2 SMNVEV (reference sequence). This CDR3 reads CASIQGVVQYF.

The chain is built from TRBV24-1 and TRBJ2-5; lacking DNA, the TRBD2 call made by TCRdb goes unchecked. CDR3 length equals 16 residues. Germline V gives CDR1 KGHDR, CDR2 SFDVKD. CDR3: CATSDVLAGGPETQYF.

The chain has TRBV12-3 or TRBV12-4 and TRBJ1-5. The CDR3 has 14 amino acids. CDR3 sequence reads: CASSLEVDNQPQHF.

The chain joins TRBV9 to TRBJ2-7; the D call of TRBD2 rests on TCRdb alone, since no DNA is present to check it. CDR3 length: 15 residues. The germline gives CDR1 SGDLS, CDR2 YYNGEE. The CDR3 spells CASSVDRTSGSEQYF.

The V gene is TRBV5-1, the J gene TRBJ2-5; TCRdb's D gene call, TRBD1, goes unchecked for lack of DNA. This CDR3 region has 20 residues. Germline lookup yields CDR1 SGHRS and CDR2 YFSETQ. CDR3: CASSLGEAGGPSGYQETQYF.

The chain recombines TRBV12-5 with TRBJ1-2. The CDR3 runs to 13 residues. Germline values: CDR1 LGHNT, CDR2 FRNRAP. CDR3 region: CASGPHQTYGYTF.

The chain is built from TRBV2 and TRBJ2-5; TCRdb picks TRBD2, but there is no DNA to check that call. Looked up from germline, CDR1 is SNHLY and CDR2 is FYNNEI. The CDR3 covers 13 residues. The chain's CDR3 is CASSGPEGETQYF.

CDR3 in amino acids: CSVVSPGQGTRVTGELFF. The rearrangement joins TRBV29-1 to TRBJ2-2; TCRdb's D gene call, TRBD1, goes unchecked for lack of DNA. Germline V gene lookup returns CDR1 SQVTM and CDR2 ANQGSEA. The CDR3 loop spans 18 amino acids.

The rearrangement joins TRBV6-5 to TRBJ2-1. Germline V gene lookup returns CDR1 MNHEY and CDR2 SVGAGI. The CDR3 runs 13 residues. The CDR3 spells CASSYNLGNEQFF.

V and J are TRBV7-2 and TRBJ2-5; TCRdb's D gene call, TRBD2, goes unchecked for lack of DNA. CDR1 is SGHTA, CDR2 FQGNSA, per germline. The CDR3 spans 15 residues. CDR3 sequence reads: CASSLAWRVQETQYF.

The rearrangement uses TRBV14 and TRBJ2-1. The CDR3 is made up of 15 amino acids. Germline V gene sequence: CDR1 SGHDN, CDR2 FVKESK. The CDR3: CASSQEGSENNEQFF.

The chain links TRBV6-1 to TRBJ2-1; TCRdb selects TRBD1, and the lack of DNA leaves this call unchecked. CDR1 and CDR2 (germline): MNHNS, SASEGT. This CDR3 has 15 residues. CDR3 in amino acids: CASSDDRDRLNEQFF.

The V and J genes are TRBV20-1 and TRBJ2-7; TCRdb's assignment of TRBD2 cannot be checked, as there is no DNA. The CDR3 is made up of 15 amino acids. The V gene's germline CDR1 is DFQATT and CDR2 SNEGSKA (reference sequence). CDR3 sequence reads: CSAVKSGRALYEQYF.

The chain recombines TRBV5-1 with TRBJ2-1; TCRdb's assignment of TRBD2 cannot be checked, as there is no DNA. The length of the CDR3 is 15 residues. The germline V gene encodes CDR1 SGHRS and CDR2 YFSETQ. This CDR3 is CASSFGSSGFDEQFF. The whole variable domain, filled in from reference TRBV5-1 and TRBJ2-1, reads KAGVTQTPRYLIKTRGQQVTLSCSPISGHRSVSWYQQTPGQGLQFLFEYFSETQRNKGNFPGRFSGRQFSNSRSEMNVSTLELGDSALYLCASSFGSSGFDEQFFGPGTRLTVL.